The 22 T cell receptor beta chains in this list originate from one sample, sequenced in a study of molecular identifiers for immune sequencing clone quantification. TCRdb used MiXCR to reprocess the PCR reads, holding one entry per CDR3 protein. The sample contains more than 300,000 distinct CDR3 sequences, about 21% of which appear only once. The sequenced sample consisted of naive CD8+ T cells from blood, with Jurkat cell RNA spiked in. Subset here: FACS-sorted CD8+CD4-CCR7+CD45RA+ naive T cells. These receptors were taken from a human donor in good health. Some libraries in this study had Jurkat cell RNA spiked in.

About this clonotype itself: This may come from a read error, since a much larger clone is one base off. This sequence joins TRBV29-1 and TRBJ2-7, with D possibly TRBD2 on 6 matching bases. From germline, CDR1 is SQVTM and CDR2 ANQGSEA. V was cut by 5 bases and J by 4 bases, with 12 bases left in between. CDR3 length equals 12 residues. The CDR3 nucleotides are TGCAGCGTTAAACCTGGGGGGTACGAGCAGTACTTC. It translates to CSVKPGGYEQYF.

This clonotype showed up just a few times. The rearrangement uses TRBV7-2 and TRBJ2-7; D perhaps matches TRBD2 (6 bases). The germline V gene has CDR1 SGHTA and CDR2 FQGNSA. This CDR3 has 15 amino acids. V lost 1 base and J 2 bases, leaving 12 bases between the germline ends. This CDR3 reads CASSLGQRAPYEQYF. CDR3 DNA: TGTGCCAGCAGCTTAGGGCAGCGGGCACCCTACGAGCAGTACTTC.

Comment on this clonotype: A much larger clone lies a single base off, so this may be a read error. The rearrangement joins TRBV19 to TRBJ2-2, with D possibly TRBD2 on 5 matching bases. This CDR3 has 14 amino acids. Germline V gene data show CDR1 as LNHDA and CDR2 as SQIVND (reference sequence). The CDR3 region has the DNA TGTGCCAGTAGTCCGGCAGCGAACACCGGGGAGCTGGTTTTT. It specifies CASSPAANTGELVF.

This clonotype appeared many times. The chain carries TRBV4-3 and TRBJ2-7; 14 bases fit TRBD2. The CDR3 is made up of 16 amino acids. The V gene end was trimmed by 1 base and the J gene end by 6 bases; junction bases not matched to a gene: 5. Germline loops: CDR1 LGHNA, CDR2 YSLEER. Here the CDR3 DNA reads TGCGCCAGCAGCCAAGGGGCGGGACTAGCGGGGGTCGAGCAGTACTTC. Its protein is CASSQGAGLAGVEQYF.

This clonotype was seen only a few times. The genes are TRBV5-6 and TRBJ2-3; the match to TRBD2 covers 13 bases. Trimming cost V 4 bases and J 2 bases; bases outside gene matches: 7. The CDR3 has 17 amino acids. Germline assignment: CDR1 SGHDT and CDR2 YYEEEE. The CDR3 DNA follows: TGTGCCAGCAGCCTAAGACTAGCGGGAGGATCCACAGATACGCAGTATTTT. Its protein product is CASSLRLAGGSTDTQYF.

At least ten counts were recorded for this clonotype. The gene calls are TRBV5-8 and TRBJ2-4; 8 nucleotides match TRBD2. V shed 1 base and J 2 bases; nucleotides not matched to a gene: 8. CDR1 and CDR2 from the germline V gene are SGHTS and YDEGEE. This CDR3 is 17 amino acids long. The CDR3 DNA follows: TGTGCCAGCAGCTTGAATGCGGGGGGCTCGTCCAAAAACATTCAGTACTTC. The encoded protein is CASSLNAGGSSKNIQYF.

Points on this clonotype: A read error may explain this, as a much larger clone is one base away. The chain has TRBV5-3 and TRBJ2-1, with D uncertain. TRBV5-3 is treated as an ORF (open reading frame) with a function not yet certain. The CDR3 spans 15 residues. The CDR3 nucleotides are TGTGCCAGCAGCCCGGGCAGTAATAGCTACAGTGAGCAGTTCTTC. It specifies CASSPGSNSYSEQFF.

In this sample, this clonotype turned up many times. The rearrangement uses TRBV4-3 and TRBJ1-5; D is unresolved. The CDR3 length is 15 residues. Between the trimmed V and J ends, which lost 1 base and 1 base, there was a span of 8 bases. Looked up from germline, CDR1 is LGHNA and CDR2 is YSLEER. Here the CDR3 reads CASSQGAGSNQPQHF. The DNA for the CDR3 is TGCGCCAGCAGCCAAGGGGCAGGCAGCAATCAGCCCCAGCATTTT.

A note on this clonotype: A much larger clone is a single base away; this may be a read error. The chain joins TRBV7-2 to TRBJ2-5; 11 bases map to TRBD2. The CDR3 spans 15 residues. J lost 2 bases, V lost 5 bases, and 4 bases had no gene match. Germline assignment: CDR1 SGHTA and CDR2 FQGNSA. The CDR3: CASSQTSGDQETQYF. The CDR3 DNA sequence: TGTGCCAGCAGCCAGACTAGCGGGGATCAAGAGACCCAGTACTTC.

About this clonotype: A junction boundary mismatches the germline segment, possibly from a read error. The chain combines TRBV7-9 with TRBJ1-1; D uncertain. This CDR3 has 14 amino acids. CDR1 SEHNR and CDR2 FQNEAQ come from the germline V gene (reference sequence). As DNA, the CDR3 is TGTGCCAACAGCTTAGTGACTGGAAGGACTGAAGCTTTCTTT. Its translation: CANSLVTGRTEAFF.

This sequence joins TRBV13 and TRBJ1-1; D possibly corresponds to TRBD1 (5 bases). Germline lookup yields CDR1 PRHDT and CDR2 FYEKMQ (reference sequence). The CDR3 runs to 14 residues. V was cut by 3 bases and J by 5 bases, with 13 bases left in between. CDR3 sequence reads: CASSFRDPGTEAFF. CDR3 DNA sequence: TGTGCCAGCAGCTTCCGGGACCCTGGAACTGAAGCTTTCTTT.

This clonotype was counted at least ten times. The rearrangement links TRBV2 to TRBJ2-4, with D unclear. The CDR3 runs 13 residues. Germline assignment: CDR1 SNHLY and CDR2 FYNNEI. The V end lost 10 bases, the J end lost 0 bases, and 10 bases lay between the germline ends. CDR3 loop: CAIMTLAKNIQYF. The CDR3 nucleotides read TGTGCCATCATGACTTTAGCCAAAAACATTCAGTACTTC.

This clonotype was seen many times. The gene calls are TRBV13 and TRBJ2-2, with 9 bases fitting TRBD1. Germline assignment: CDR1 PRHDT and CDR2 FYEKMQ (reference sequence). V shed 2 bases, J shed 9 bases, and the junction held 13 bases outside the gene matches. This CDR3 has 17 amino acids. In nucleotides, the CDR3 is TGTGCCAGCAGCTTACCCGGCCTTAGGACAGGGGCCCGGGAGCTGTTTTTT. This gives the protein CASSLPGLRTGARELFF.

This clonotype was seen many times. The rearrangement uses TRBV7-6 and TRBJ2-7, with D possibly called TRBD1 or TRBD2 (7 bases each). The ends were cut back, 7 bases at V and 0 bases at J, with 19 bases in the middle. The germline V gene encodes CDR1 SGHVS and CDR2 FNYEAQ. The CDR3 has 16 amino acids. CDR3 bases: TGTGCCAGCATAGACAGGGAGGGAGCCGGCTCCTACGAGCAGTACTTC. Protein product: CASIDREGAGSYEQYF.

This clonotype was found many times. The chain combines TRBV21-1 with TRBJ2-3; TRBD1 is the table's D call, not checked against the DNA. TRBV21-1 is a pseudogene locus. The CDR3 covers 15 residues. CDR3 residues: CASLSARQLTDTQYF. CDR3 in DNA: TGTGCCAGCCTTTCGGCCCGGCAACTCACAGATACGCAGTATTTT.

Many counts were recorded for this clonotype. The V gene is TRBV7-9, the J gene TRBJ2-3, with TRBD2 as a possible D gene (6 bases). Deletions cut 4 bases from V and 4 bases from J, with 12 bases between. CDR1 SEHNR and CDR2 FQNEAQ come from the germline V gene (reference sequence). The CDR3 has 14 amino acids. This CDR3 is CASSSETGADTQYF. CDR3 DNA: TGTGCCAGCAGCTCAGAAACGGGAGCAGATACGCAGTATTTT.

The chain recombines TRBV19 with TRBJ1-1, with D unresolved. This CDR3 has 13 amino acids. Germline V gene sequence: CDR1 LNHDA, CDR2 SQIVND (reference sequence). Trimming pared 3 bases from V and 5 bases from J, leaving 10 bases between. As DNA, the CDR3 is TGTGCCAGTAGTATCGTGGGATGGACTGAAGCTTTCTTT. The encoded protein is CASSIVGWTEAFF.

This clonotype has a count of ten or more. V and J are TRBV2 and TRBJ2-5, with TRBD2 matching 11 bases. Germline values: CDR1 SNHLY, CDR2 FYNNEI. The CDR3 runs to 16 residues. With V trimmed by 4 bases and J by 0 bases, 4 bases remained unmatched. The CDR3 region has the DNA TGTGCCAGCAGTGCAACTAGCGGGGGTTACCAAGAGACCCAGTACTTC. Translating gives CASSATSGGYQETQYF. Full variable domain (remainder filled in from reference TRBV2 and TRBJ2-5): EPEVTQTPSHQVTQMGQEVILRCVPISNHLYFYWYRQILGQKVEFLVSFYNNEISEKSEIFDDQFSVERPDGSNFTLKIRSTKLEDSAMYFCASSATSGGYQETQYFGPGTRLLVL.

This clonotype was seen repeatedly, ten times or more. The chain's CDR3 is CASSQDSGVRTDTQYF. The CDR3 region has the DNA TGCGCCAGCAGCCAAGATAGCGGGGTTCGGACAGATACGCAGTATTTT. The J gene is TRBJ2-3, the V gene TRBV4-3; 8 positions match TRBD2. The CDR3 extends over 16 amino acids. The V segment lost 0 bases and the J segment 3 bases; nucleotides outside the gene matches: 5. The germline V gene has CDR1 LGHNA and CDR2 YSLEER.

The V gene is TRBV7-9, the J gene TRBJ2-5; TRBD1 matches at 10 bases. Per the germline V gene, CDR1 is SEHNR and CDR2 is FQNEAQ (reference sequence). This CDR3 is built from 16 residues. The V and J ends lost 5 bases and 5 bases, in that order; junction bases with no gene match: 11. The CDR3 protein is CASSPSSGQGGETQYF. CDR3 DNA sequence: TGTGCCAGCAGCCCCTCCAGCGGACAGGGGGGCGAGACCCAGTACTTC.

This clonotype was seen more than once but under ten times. The CDR3 DNA sequence: TGTGCCAGTAGTATATCTACGGGAGGTGAGCAGTTCTTC. It translates to CASSISTGGEQFF. This chain links TRBV19 with TRBJ2-1; 7 positions agree with TRBD2. This CDR3 contains 13 residues. Germline CDR1 and CDR2: LNHDA and SQIVND (reference sequence). Trimming took 2 bases from V and 9 from J; bases not matched to a gene: 4. Full variable domain (outside the CDR3, taken from reference TRBV19 and TRBJ2-1): DGGITQSPKYLFRKEGQNVTLSCEQNLNHDAMYWYRQDPGQGLRLIYYSQIVNDFQKGDIAEGYSVSREKKESFPLTVTSAQKNPTAFYLCASSISTGGEQFFGPGTRLTVL.

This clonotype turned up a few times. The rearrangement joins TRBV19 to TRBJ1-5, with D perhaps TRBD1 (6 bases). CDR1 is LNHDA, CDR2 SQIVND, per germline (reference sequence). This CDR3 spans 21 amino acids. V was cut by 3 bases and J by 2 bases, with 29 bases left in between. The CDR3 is CASSIRWSRDRFSVGNQPQHF. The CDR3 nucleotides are TGTGCCAGTAGTATCCGTTGGTCCCGAGACAGGTTTAGTGTGGGCAATCAGCCCCAGCATTTT. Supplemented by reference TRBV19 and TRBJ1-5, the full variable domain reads DGGITQSPKYLFRKEGQNVTLSCEQNLNHDAMYWYRQDPGQGLRLIYYSQIVNDFQKGDIAEGYSVSREKKESFPLTVTSAQKNPTAFYLCASSIRWSRDRFSVGNQPQHFGDGTRLSIL.